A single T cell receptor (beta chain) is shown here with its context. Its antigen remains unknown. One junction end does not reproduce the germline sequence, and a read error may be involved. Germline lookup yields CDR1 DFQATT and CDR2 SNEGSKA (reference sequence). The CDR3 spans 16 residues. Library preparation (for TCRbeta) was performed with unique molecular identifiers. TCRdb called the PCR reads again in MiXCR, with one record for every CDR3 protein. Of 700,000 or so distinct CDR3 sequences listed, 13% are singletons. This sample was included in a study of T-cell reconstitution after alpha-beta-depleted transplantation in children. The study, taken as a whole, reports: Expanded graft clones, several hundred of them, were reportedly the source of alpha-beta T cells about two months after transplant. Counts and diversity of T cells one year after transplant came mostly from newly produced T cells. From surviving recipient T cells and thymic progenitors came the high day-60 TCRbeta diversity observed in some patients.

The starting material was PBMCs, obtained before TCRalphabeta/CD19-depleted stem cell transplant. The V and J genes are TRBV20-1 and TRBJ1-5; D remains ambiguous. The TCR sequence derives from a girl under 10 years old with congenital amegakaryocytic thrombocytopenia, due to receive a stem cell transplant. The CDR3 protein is CCATADTIYSNQPQHF. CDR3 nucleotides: TGCTGTGCTACCGCTGACACGATCTATAGCAATCAGCCCCAGCATTTT.